This T cell receptor (beta chain) derives from a study of blood T cells in healthy people across ages (dated by TCRdb to between 2015 and 2016). For the wider study: In model experiments, roughly one uniquely barcoded TCR beta cDNA molecule per two T cells was captured by template switching. The study measured age-related changes in TCR beta repertoire diversity using deep sequencing normalized with unique cDNA molecular identifiers. The donors were split into four age groups: young (average about 16 years), middle-aged (roughly 40), aged (over 55) and long-lived (roughly 88). To avoid experimental bias, donors of different ages were randomly spread across the sequencing lanes. The study analyzed two additional independent replicas of 1 million unique cDNA reads from the same blood draw for two donors, one aged 18 to 29 and one aged 80 or older. General study outcomes and caveats: Compared with the aged group, the long-lived group had more naive CD4+ T cells, fewer expanded clones and increased TCR diversity, suggesting age selection. Observed TCR beta diversity per million T cells fell roughly linearly with age, and a significant reduction was already apparent by age around 40. Estimates of total diversity based on one million sequenced T cells were regarded as lower bounds and as underestimates. The CMV infection status of donors was not known, potentially confounding age-related changes in expanded clonotypes. Conclusive comparison of naive and antigen-experienced compartments was prevented by the profiling of bulk unsorted PBMCs. There was a strong correlation between observed TCR beta diversity and the percentage of naive T cells measured by flow cytometry.

The sample holds a few counts of this clonotype. What this receptor recognizes is not known. The record has no base qualities; no much larger clone is one base away. Library preparation used 5' RACE. These reads were obtained on an Illumina HiSeq 2500. A second roughly 6 to 12 cycle PCR used a sample-barcoded 5' primer and a J-beta primer mix. A unique molecular identifier was introduced onto each TCR beta cDNA molecule by a template-switch 5' adaptor carrying 12 random nucleotides. Each sample yielded at least 2.5 million CDR3-containing paired-end reads. All of the RNA was converted into first-strand cDNA using the Mint cDNA synthesis kit, with a TRBC-specific oligonucleotide serving as the primer. Following uracil-DNA glycosylase treatment, a first 18-cycle PCR with universal primers M1SS and BC2_uni_R was performed on all cDNA. The study's own analysis went as follows. For normalization, 1 million high-quality reads were randomly selected from each sample, with every read carrying a distinct molecular identifier. Instead of being binned into consensus sequences, reads that shared molecular identifiers were thrown out. CDR3 identification, clonotype clustering and error correction used MiTCR with a Q25 quality threshold and the strictest error-elimination algorithm. Lower-bound total TCR beta diversity was estimated with a nonparametric unseen species model using Euler transformation. Clones were called with MiXCR by TCRdb after fastp trimmed the public reads at Q25, and only in-frame beta chains were retained. One record per CDR3 amino acid sequence lists the most common genes and DNA. V and J calls and clone size were set by TCRdb, not the authors. The sample data list approximately 690,000 distinct CDR3 sequences, and less than 45% of these were observed just once. The top ten clonotypes cover around 30% of the sample.

The donors were around 39 Caucasian individuals from Russia, aged 6 to 90 years, who were systemically healthy. Each donor gave about 9.7 milliliters of peripheral blood, drawn into EDTA-treated Vacutainer tubes. PBMCs were isolated by Ficoll-Paque density-gradient centrifugation, with at least 6 million obtained per sample. Total RNA was extracted from PBMCs with Trizol reagent, with at least 6 micrograms obtained per sample. Naive CD45RAhigh/CD27high T cell percentages were measured by flow cytometry on a PBMC aliquot from every donor. Sequencing was carried out using blood. This TCR was recovered from a man aged 80 or over in good health.

The CDR3: CASSEGTSGRGDTQYF. Here is the DNA: TGCGCCAGCAGTGAGGGGACTAGCGGAAGGGGAGATACGCAGTATTTT. The chain was built from TRBV10-2 and TRBJ2-3; 11 bases in the middle match TRBD2. Inclusive of the bounding cysteine and phenylalanine, the CDR3 is 16 residues long. Kept here is only the CDR3 DNA, which spans 48 bases and is read in frame from base 1. Looking up the germline V gene yields CDR1 WSHSY and CDR2 SAAADI. Trimming takes 2 bases off V and 5 bases off J; junction bases not matched to a gene: 6.